This T cell receptor beta chain is drawn from a study of blood T cells in healthy people across ages (dated by TCRdb to the mid-2010s). Looking at the study overall: In model experiments, roughly one uniquely barcoded TCR beta cDNA molecule per two T cells was captured by template switching. Using deep sequencing normalized with unique cDNA molecular identifiers, the study measured how TCR beta repertoire diversity changes with age. Donors were grouped into four age groups: young (average roughly 17 years), middle-aged (about 38), aged (around 60) and long-lived (approximately 78). Using the same blood draw, the study looked at two additional independent replicas of 1 million unique cDNA reads for two donors, one aged 18 to 30 and the other aged 80 or older.

For this chain, trimming is 5 bases at the V end and 6 bases at the J end, and the number of junction bases without a gene match is 7. The CDR3, from cysteine to phenylalanine, totals 16 residues. Only the CDR3 region is kept as DNA, spanning 48 bases read in frame from base 1. The library was produced with 5' RACE. The sequencer was an Illumina HiSeq 2500. A second PCR of about 6 to 11 cycles was performed with a sample-barcoded 5' primer and a J-beta primer mix. A unique molecular identifier was introduced onto each TCR beta cDNA molecule by a template-switch 5' adaptor carrying 12 random nucleotides. Each sample yielded at least 2.5 million CDR3-containing paired-end reads. All of the RNA was converted into first-strand cDNA using the Mint cDNA synthesis kit, with a TRBC-specific oligonucleotide serving as the primer. All cDNA was treated with uracil-DNA glycosylase and then went through a first 18-cycle PCR with the universal primers M1SS and BC2_uni_R. In the paper's pipeline: For normalization, 1 million high-quality reads, each with a distinct molecular identifier, were randomly selected from each sample. Instead of being binned into consensus sequences, reads that shared molecular identifiers were thrown out. CDR3 identification, clonotype clustering and error correction used MiTCR with a Q25 quality threshold and the strictest error-elimination algorithm. Lower-bound total TCR beta diversity was estimated with a nonparametric unseen species model using Euler transformation. In-frame beta chains were kept once TCRdb had trimmed the public reads at Q25 with fastp and called clones with MiXCR. Each entry is one CDR3 protein sequence, shown with its most common DNA and genes. None of the V and J calls come from the authors' own analysis; TCRdb made them. The sample data list fewer than 650,000 distinct CDR3 sequences, and around a quarter of these were observed just once. Approximately 3.5% of the sample comes from the top ten.

On the study overall, not on this receptor specifically: Because the CMV infection status of the donors was unknown, age-related changes in expanded clonotypes may potentially have been confounded. As age increased, observed TCR beta diversity per million T cells dropped in a roughly linear way, and a significant reduction was already evident by age roughly 40. Since profiling was done on bulk unsorted PBMCs, naive and antigen-experienced compartments could not be conclusively compared. Compared with the aged group, the long-lived group had more naive CD4+ T cells, fewer expanded clones and increased TCR diversity, a pattern suggesting age selection. There was a strong correlation between observed TCR beta diversity and the percentage of naive T cells measured by flow cytometry. Estimates of total diversity based on one million sequenced T cells were considered lower bounds and underestimates.

Systemically healthy Caucasian individuals from Russia, 39 in total and aged about 6 to 95 years, were included as donors. Roughly 10 milliliters of peripheral blood were collected from each donor into EDTA-treated Vacutainer tubes. Ficoll-Paque density-gradient centrifugation was used to isolate PBMCs, with at least 7 million per sample. Total RNA, at least 6 micrograms per sample, was extracted from PBMCs with Trizol reagent. For every donor, flow cytometry on a PBMC aliquot measured the percentage of naive CD45RAhigh/CD27high T cells. This clonotype was counted a few times. Its antigen is still unknown. No clone much larger than this one lies a single base away; base qualities are absent. This same sample was also taken into another study, of T cells of mothers and their children. That second report states: Donors were nine systemically healthy Caucasian individuals: three mothers and their six children. cDNA synthesis consumed the entire amount of extracted RNA, loaded at around 1.5 ug RNA in each 15 ul reaction. Sample barcodes and 2-4 random nucleotides were added via the M1S primer in the second PCR. Each mother yielded over 9.5 million TCR beta CDR3 reads and each child 2.5 million to 3 million reads. TCR recombination output is similarly shaped by thymic selection in related and unrelated pairs, with a minor effect exerted by inherited differences. Related mother-child pairs always showed normalized repertoire overlap that was slightly higher than in unrelated mother-child pairs, though the difference was never significant. Persistent microchimeric T cell clones were not detected, at a sensitivity of 85 to 100 clones per million clonotypes. In the study, deep NGS was used to compare the TCR beta repertoires of mothers and children, and features distinguishing related mother-child pairs from unrelated individuals were sought. On average, the children were approximately 11 +/- 4 years old, while the mothers were roughly 36 +/- 4 years old. After adapters were ligated using NEBNext reagents, the libraries underwent 100+100 nt paired-end sequencing on an Illumina HiSeq 2000. Mother and child libraries were prepared a month apart and sequenced in separate runs to prevent cross-contamination. For each donor, somewhere between roughly 450,000 and 2,000,000 distinct TCR beta clonotypes were identified. Naive TCR beta clonotypes were estimated from low-frequency clonotypes matched to each donor's FACS-determined naive share, without sorting.

The sequence joins TRBV12-3 or TRBV12-4 to TRBJ2-4, and 13 junction bases match TRBD2. Sample: blood. The origin of this receptor is a boy aged 2 to 10 in good health. The CDR3: CASSPGTSGVSNIQYF. The nucleotide sequence is TGTGCCAGCAGTCCCGGGACTAGCGGGGTGTCAAACATTCAGTACTTC.